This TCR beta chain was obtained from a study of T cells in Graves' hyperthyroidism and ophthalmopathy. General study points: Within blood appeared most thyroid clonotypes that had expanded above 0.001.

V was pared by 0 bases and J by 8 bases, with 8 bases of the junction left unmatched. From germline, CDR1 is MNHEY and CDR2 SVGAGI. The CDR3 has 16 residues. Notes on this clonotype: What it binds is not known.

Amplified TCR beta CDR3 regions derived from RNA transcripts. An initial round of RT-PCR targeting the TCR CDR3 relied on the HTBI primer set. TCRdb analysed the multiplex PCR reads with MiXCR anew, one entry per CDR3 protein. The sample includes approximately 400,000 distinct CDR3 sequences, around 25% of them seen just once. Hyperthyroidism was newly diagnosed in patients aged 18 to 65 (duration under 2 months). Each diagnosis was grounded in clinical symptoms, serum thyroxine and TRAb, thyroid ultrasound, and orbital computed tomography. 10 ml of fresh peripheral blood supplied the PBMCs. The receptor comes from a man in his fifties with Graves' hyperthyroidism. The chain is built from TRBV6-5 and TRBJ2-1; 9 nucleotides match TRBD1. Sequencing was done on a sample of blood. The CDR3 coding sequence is TGTGCCAGCAGTTACTCGGACAGGGGTCGGGAATATGAGCAGTTCTTC. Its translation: CASSYSDRGREYEQFF.